These 30 T cell receptor beta chains came from one sample sequenced in a study of OX40 agonist ivuxolimab in advanced cancers. Measured with immunoSEQ multiplex PCR; TCRdb has only the in-frame clones, and not every one. The data contain under 80,000 clones, approximately 85% of them seen just once; the ten biggest clones take up approximately 2%. The sample here was CD4+ or CD8+ T cells sorted from blood, taken in a trial of the OX40 agonist ivuxolimab. Receptors originate from an adult with an advanced solid tumor such as melanoma, head and neck, liver or kidney cancer.

This chain links TRBV7-9 with TRBJ2-2; D might be TRBD1 (5 bases). CDR3 length equals 16 residues. Germline CDR1 is SEHNR and CDR2 is FQNEAQ (reference sequence). V was trimmed by 2 bases and J by 1 base, leaving 11 bases between them. The CDR3 loop reads CASSLRAGQNTGELFF. The CDR3 DNA is TGTGCCAGCAGCTTAAGGGCAGGGCAGAACACCGGGGAGCTGTTTTTT.

This clone was recorded a few times. The V call is TRBV5-1, the J call TRBJ2-2, with D possibly matching TRBD1 (5 bases). CDR1 and CDR2 from the germline V gene are SGHRS and YFSETQ. V lost 4 bases, J lost 4 bases, and 8 bases lay in between. The CDR3 length is 13 residues. The CDR3 sequence: CASSTTGTGELFF. The CDR3 DNA sequence: TGCGCCAGCAGCACCACAGGCACCGGGGAGCTGTTTTTT.

CDR3 in DNA: TGTGCCATCAGTCCGACAGGGGGAAATAATGAGCAGTTCTTC. Protein: CAISPTGGNNEQFF. This chain uses TRBV10-3 with TRBJ2-1; TRBD1 matches at 9 bases. CDR1 is ENHRY, CDR2 SYGVKD, per germline. V shed 5 bases, J shed 7 bases, and the junction held 6 bases outside the gene matches. The CDR3 consists of 14 residues.

This CDR3 reads CATSRNPLTSGDTQYF. The CDR3 DNA sequence: TGTGCCACCAGCAGAAACCCCCTGACTAGCGGAGATACGCAGTATTTT. This rearrangement joins TRBV15 to TRBJ2-3, with 9 nucleotides matching TRBD2. The CDR3 length is 16 residues. CDR1 is LNHNV and CDR2 is YYDKDF in the germline V gene (reference sequence). Unmatched junction bases numbered 8, after V lost 2 bases and J lost 5 bases.

CDR3 nucleotides: TGTGCCAGCAGCTCTCATATTAGAAGGCGGGGATCCTACGAGCAGTACTTC. Translated: CASSSHIRRRGSYEQYF. The rearrangement uses TRBV7-6 and TRBJ2-7; possible D gene TRBD2, 6 bases. This CDR3 is built from 17 residues. CDR1 SGHVS and CDR2 FNYEAQ come from the germline V gene. V shed 4 bases and J shed 1 base, with 20 bases lying between them.

V usage is TRBV10-1 and J usage is TRBJ2-3; D unresolved. V gave up 4 bases and J gave up 2 bases, with 7 bases separating them. This CDR3 contains 13 residues. Germline CDR1 is WNHNN and CDR2 is SYGVQD (reference sequence). The CDR3 DNA reads as TGCGCCAGCAGTGCTTCGGCCACAGATACGCAGTATTTT. It encodes CASSASATDTQYF.

The rearrangement links TRBV5-1 to TRBJ2-5; D call uncertain. Per germline, CDR1 SGHRS and CDR2 YFSETQ. The CDR3 spans 15 residues. Trimming removed 1 base at V and 1 base at J, with 11 bases between. CDR3 in DNA: TGCGCCAGCAGCTTGATGGCCGTTTCCCAAGAGACCCAGTACTTC. Its translation: CASSLMAVSQETQYF.

This chain uses TRBV30 with TRBJ1-1, with D perhaps matching TRBD1 (5 bases). V dropped 4 bases and J dropped 1 base, with 13 bases sitting between them. The CDR3 length is 14 residues. Germline CDR1 reads GTSNPN; CDR2 reads SVGIG (reference sequence). CDR3 amino acids: CAWNQGRENTEAFF. The CDR3 DNA sequence: TGTGCCTGGAACCAGGGCAGGGAGAACACTGAAGCTTTCTTT. Full variable domain (rest looked up from reference TRBV30 and TRBJ1-1): SQTIHQWPATLVQPVGSPLSLECTVEGTSNPNLYWYRQAAGRGLQLLFYSVGIGQISSEVPQNLSASRPQDRQFILSSKKLLLSDSGFYLCAWNQGRENTEAFFGQGTRLTVV.

In its sample, this clone was seen once. The sample contains more than one DNA sequence encoding this CDR3. CDR3 loop: CASSNGLAGSSYEQYF. The DNA for the CDR3 is TGTGCCAGCTCAAACGGTCTAGCGGGAAGCTCCTACGAGCAGTACTTC. This chain uses TRBV18 with TRBJ2-7, with TRBD2 identical over 9 bases. V gave up 5 bases and J gave up 0 bases; unmatched junction bases: 8. Germline V gene data show CDR1 as KGHSH and CDR2 as LQKENI. The CDR3 has 16 amino acids.

The V call is TRBV7-9, the J call TRBJ1-2; 8 nucleotides agree with TRBD1. J was trimmed by 8 bases and V by 2 bases; bases with no gene match: 7. The CDR3 runs 14 residues. The germline V gene encodes CDR1 SEHNR and CDR2 FQNEAQ (reference sequence). For the CDR3, the DNA is TGTGCCAGCAGCTTAACGGGACAGGAAGGCGGCTACACCTTC. Its protein product is CASSLTGQEGGYTF.

This clone has just one count. The chain recombines TRBV6-5 with TRBJ2-3, with D hard to call. CDR1 is MNHEY, CDR2 SVGAGI, per germline. Trimming stripped 5 bases from V and 2 bases from J, with 8 bases between. This CDR3 is built from 13 residues. The CDR3 sequence: CASSRSITDTQYF. CDR3 nucleotide sequence: TGTGCCAGCAGTCGCTCCATCACAGATACGCAGTATTTT.

The chain uses TRBV7-9 and TRBJ1-5, with no clear D. Trimming pared 1 base from V and 5 bases from J, leaving 15 bases between. CDR1 and CDR2 from the germline V gene are SEHNR and FQNEAQ (reference sequence). The CDR3 is 16 residues long. In DNA, the CDR3 is TGTGCCAGCAGCTTAGGGGTGGGCGCGGCGGATCAGCCCCAGCATTTT. The encoded protein is CASSLGVGAADQPQHF.

The chain links TRBV11-2 to TRBJ2-7; TRBD1 aligns across 7 bases. CDR3 size: 13 residues. J lost 6 bases, V lost 3 bases, and 5 bases had no gene match. In germline, CDR1 is SGHAT, CDR2 FQNNGV. For the CDR3, the DNA is TGTGCCAGCAGCTTTACGACAGGGCGCGAGCAGTACTTC. Translating it yields CASSFTTGREQYF.

This chain links TRBV29-1 with TRBJ1-1, with 7 bases matching TRBD1. From germline, CDR1 is SQVTM and CDR2 ANQGSEA. The CDR3 has 13 residues. V lost 7 bases and J lost 11; bases outside the gene matches: 16. The CDR3 is CSAIPDRFVGAFF. The CDR3 nucleotides read TGCAGCGCAATACCGGACAGGTTCGTCGGGGCTTTCTTT.

This clone was seen once. In nucleotides, the CDR3 is TGCGCCAGCAGCCAATTACGAGCGGGGCAGGAAGAGACCCAGTACTTC. It translates to CASSQLRAGQEETQYF. The rearrangement joins TRBV4-1 to TRBJ2-5; TRBD2 matches 7 bases. The CDR3 contains 16 residues. Germline CDR1 reads MGHRA; CDR2 reads YSYEKL. J gave up 3 bases and V 2 bases, and 9 bases lay outside the gene matches.

The chain links TRBV9 to TRBJ2-3; D might be TRBD2 (6 bases). CDR3 length: 17 amino acids. Germline CDR1 and CDR2: SGDLS and YYNGEE. V was pared by 4 bases and J by 0 bases, with 18 bases between. In DNA form, the CDR3 reads TGTGCCAGCAGCTACCGACACGGGAGATTGAGCACAGATACGCAGTATTTT. This gives the protein CASSYRHGRLSTDTQYF. The variable domain in full, with the rest retrieved from reference TRBV9 and TRBJ2-3, is DSGVTQTPKHLITATGQRVTLRCSPRSGDLSVYWYQQSLDQGLQFLIQYYNGEERAKGNILERFSAQQFPDLHSELNLSSLELGDSALYFCASSYRHGRLSTDTQYFGPGTRLTVL.

Here the CDR3 reads CASSRQYQETQYF. The CDR3 DNA sequence: TGTGCCAGCTCACGGCAGTACCAAGAGACCCAGTACTTC. The chain is built from TRBV18 and TRBJ2-5; no reliable D call. Per germline, CDR1 KGHSH and CDR2 LQKENI. Trimming removed 4 bases from V and 0 bases from J, with 6 bases in between. The CDR3 has 13 residues.

The genes are TRBV2 and TRBJ2-3; maybe TRBD2 (6 bases). The CDR3 sequence is 14 residues long. V was clipped by 4 bases and J by 6 bases, with 14 bases between them. The germline V gene encodes CDR1 SNHLY and CDR2 FYNNEI. The CDR3 spells CASSGRRAGDTQYF. The CDR3 bases are TGTGCCAGCAGTGGTAGGAGGGCCGGGGATACGCAGTATTTT.

In this sample, this clone turned up a few times. The gene calls are TRBV13 and TRBJ1-1, with D possibly matching TRBD1 (5 bases). Germline-derived CDR1 and CDR2 are PRHDT and FYEKMQ (reference sequence). This CDR3 contains 14 residues. The V end was cut by 5 bases, the J end by 2 bases, with 12 bases between. For the CDR3, the DNA is TGTGCCAGCAGCCGCCGGGACCTAAACACTGAAGCTTTCTTT. This gives the protein CASSRRDLNTEAFF.

The chain employs TRBV19 and TRBJ2-1, with TRBD2 as a possible D gene (7 bases). CDR3 length: 15 amino acids. V lost 5 bases, J lost 8 bases, and 19 bases lay in between. Germline loops: CDR1 LNHDA, CDR2 SQIVND (reference sequence). CDR3 sequence reads: CASSGLRRGADEQFF. Here the CDR3 DNA reads TGTGCCAGTAGTGGACTCCGTCGGGGGGCGGATGAGCAGTTCTTC.

The chain recombines TRBV7-2 with TRBJ1-5; the D gene is possibly TRBD1 (6 bases). CDR3 length: 14 residues. Germline CDR1 and CDR2: SGHTA and FQGNSA. Trimming removed 5 bases at V and 7 bases at J, with 15 bases between. CDR3 coding DNA: TGTGCCAGCAGCGTTAAGGACAGTGGACAGCCCCAGCATTTT. Its translation is CASSVKDSGQPQHF.

The chain has TRBV2 and TRBJ1-2, with TRBD1 matching over 7 bases. The V gene end was trimmed by 4 bases and the J gene end by 5 bases; junction bases not matched to a gene: 7. This CDR3 has 14 amino acids. CDR1 is SNHLY and CDR2 is FYNNEI in the germline V gene. CDR3 loop: CASSARQGGYGYTF. The CDR3 DNA reads TGTGCCAGCAGTGCCCGACAGGGAGGGTATGGCTACACCTTC.

CDR3 sequence reads: CASSQDVGPGNQETQYF. The CDR3, as DNA: TGTGCCAGCAGCCAAGATGTAGGGCCCGGCAACCAAGAGACCCAGTACTTC. The chain carries TRBV4-2 and TRBJ2-5; no definite D call. Germline lookup yields CDR1 LGHNA and CDR2 YNFKEQ. This CDR3 comprises 17 residues. Trimming left V 0 bases short and J 0 bases short, with 14 bases between.

Concerning this clone: One end of the junction fails to match germline, which may point to a read error. The chain combines TRBV5-1 with TRBJ2-7; 7 positions match TRBD1. The germline V gene has CDR1 SGHRS and CDR2 YFSETQ. The CDR3 is 14 residues long. CDR3 region: CASSLTGARTEQYF. CDR3 in DNA: TGTGCCAGCAGCCTTACAGGGGCCAGAACGGAGCAGTACTTC.

V gene TRBV5-1 combines with J gene TRBJ2-3, with a tentative D call TRBD2 (6 bases). CDR3 size: 17 residues. CDR1 SGHRS and CDR2 YFSETQ come from the germline V gene. The ends were cut back, 2 bases at V and 2 bases at J, with 18 bases in the middle. The CDR3 loop reads CASSFWTRAGITDTQYF. CDR3 coding DNA: TGCGCCAGCAGCTTTTGGACCAGAGCGGGTATCACAGATACGCAGTATTTT.

The chain uses TRBV7-8 and TRBJ1-5; no clear D. Trimming took 1 base from V and 3 from J, leaving 10 bases between them. The germline gives CDR1 SGHVS, CDR2 FQNEAQ. This CDR3 region has 15 residues. The CDR3 region has the DNA TGTGCCAGCAGCTTAGAGGTCGGACTCAATCAGCCCCAGCATTTT. It is translated as CASSLEVGLNQPQHF.

This chain uses TRBV29-1 with TRBJ1-2, with TRBD1 matching 7 bases. CDR1 and CDR2 from the germline V gene are SQVTM and ANQGSEA. The CDR3 has 12 residues. J lost 7 bases, V lost 4 bases, and 6 bases had no gene match. The chain's CDR3 is CSVGGQGGGYTF. CDR3 in DNA: TGCAGCGTTGGGGGGCAGGGGGGTGGCTACACCTTC.

This clone was recorded only once. This chain joins TRBV5-4 and TRBJ1-2; D is possibly TRBD1 (5 bases). From germline, CDR1 is SGHNT and CDR2 YYREEE (reference sequence). The V gene lost 2 bases and the J gene lost 6 bases, with 11 bases spanning the gap. The CDR3 consists of 13 residues. CDR3 nucleotides: TGTGCCAGCAGCTTTGTACGGGGCGATGGCTACACCTTC. This encodes CASSFVRGDGYTF.

This sequence joins TRBV30 and TRBJ1-3, with a weak D call TRBD1 (5 bases). Trimming stripped 0 bases from V and 7 bases from J, with 10 bases between. The length of the CDR3 is 13 residues. Germline-derived CDR1 and CDR2 are GTSNPN and SVGIG (reference sequence). CDR3 sequence: CAWSVRDGNTIYF. The CDR3 coding sequence is TGTGCCTGGAGTGTACGGGACGGGAACACCATATATTTT.

This clone turned up a few times. The rearrangement joins TRBV7-2 to TRBJ2-3, with D perhaps TRBD2 (6 bases). V was shortened by 5 bases and J by 4 bases, with 13 bases between the two germline ends. In germline, CDR1 is SGHTA, CDR2 FQGNSA. The CDR3 loop spans 14 amino acids. As DNA, the CDR3 is TGTGCCAGCAGCCCACGACTAGTCTCAGATACGCAGTATTTT. It encodes CASSPRLVSDTQYF.